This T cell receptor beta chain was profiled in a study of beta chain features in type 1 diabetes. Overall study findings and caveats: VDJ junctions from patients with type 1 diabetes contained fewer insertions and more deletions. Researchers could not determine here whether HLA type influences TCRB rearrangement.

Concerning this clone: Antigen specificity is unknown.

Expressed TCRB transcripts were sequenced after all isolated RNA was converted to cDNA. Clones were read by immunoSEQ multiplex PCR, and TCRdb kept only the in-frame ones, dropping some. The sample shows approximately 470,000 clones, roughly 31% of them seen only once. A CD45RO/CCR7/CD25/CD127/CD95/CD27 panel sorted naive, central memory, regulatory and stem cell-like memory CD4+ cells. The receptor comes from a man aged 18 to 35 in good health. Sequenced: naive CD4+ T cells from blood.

The CDR3 protein is CASSFSWGGGITTDTQYF. The CDR3 DNA is TGCGCCAGCAGCTTTTCCTGGGGTGGCGGAATCACCACAGATACGCAGTATTTT. The rearrangement uses TRBV4-3 and TRBJ2-3; D call uncertain. Per the germline V gene, CDR1 is LGHNA and CDR2 is YSLEER. This CDR3 spans 18 amino acids. Trimming pared 5 bases from V and 2 bases from J, leaving 23 bases between.